This TCR beta chain stems from a study of shared clonotypes between healthy human individuals. The overall study: For every donor, three CD4 naive, three CD4 memory, two CD8 naive and one CD8 memory plates were used. Study findings and constraints: Represented diversity, genetic and exposure-history alike, was limited by few donors.

There are 16 residues in the CDR3. The germline gives CDR1 LNHNV, CDR2 YYDKDF (reference sequence). V lost 5 bases to trimming and J lost 2 bases, with 16 bases between them. Clones were sequenced by immunoSEQ multiplex PCR, and TCRdb holds only the in-frame ones, with some missing. The repertoire consists of some 2,500,000 clones, with roughly 93% occurring once and the leading ten covering 0.36%. Notes on this clone: Its antigen is unknown.

This sequence was found in a man younger than 35 in good health. Some clones in this sample may be carry-over from other donors' samples. V and J are TRBV15 and TRBJ1-5; D perhaps matches TRBD1 (5 bases). The specimen sequenced was naive CD4+ T cells from PBMCs. Documented subset: CD45RA+ positively selected. For the CDR3, the DNA is TGTGCCACCAGCTCCTCCCGGACGGGGGGCAATCAGCCCCAGCATTTT. It yields the protein CATSSSRTGGNQPQHF. Full variable domain (outside the CDR3, taken from reference TRBV15 and TRBJ1-5): DAMVIQNPRYQVTQFGKPVTLSCSQTLNHNVMYWYQQKSSQAPKLLFHYYDKDFNNEADTPDNFQSRRPNTSFCFLDIRSPGLGDTAMYLCATSSSRTGGNQPQHFGDGTRLSIL.